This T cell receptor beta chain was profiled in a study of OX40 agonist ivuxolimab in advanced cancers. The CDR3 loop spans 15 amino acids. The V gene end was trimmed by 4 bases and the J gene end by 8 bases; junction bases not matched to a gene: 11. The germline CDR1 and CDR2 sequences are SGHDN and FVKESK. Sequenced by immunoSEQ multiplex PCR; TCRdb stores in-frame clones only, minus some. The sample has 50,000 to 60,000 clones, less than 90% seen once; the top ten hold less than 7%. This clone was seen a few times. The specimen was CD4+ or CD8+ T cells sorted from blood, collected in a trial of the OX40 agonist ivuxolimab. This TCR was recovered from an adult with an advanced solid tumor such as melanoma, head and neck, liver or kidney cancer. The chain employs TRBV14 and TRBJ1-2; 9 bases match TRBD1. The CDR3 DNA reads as TGTGCCAGCAGCCCCCCGGGACAGGGCCGAGGGGGCTACACCTTC. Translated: CASSPPGQGRGGYTF.